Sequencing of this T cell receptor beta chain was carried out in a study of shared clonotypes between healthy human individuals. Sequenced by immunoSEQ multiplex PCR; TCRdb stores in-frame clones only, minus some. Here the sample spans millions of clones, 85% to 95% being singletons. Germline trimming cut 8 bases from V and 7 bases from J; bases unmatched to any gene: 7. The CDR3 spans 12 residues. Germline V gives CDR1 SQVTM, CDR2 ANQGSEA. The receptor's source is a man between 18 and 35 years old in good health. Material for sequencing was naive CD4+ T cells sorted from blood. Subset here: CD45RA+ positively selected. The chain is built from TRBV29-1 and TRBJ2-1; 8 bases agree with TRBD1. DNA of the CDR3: TGCAGCACCCACAGGGGGGCGAATGAGCAGTTCTTC. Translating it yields CSTHRGANEQFF.